The rows below give T cell receptor beta chains drawn from one sample of a study of blood T cell repertoires in COVID-19. Repertoires were generated with immunoSEQ multiplex PCR, while TCRdb's copy carries only in-frame clones and drops some. The sample has about 210,000 clones, around 92% seen once; the top ten hold approximately 1.2%. Source material: peripheral blood. These receptors all stem from a man aged 25 to 45 with acute or convalescent COVID-19. Both conserved end residues are part of each CDR3. D genes are given only for firm matches. Clone size appears in some rows only: once, few, many, or a class for an expanded clone.

size: -; J: TRBJ1-1; V: TRBV14; D: -; length: 14; CDR3: CASSQQGHRTEAFF; DNA: TGTGCCAGCAGCCAACAGGGGCACAGAACTGAAGCTTTCTTT
size: -; J: TRBJ2-7; V: TRBV28; D: -; length: 12; CDR3: CASSIRVYEQYF; DNA: TGTGCCAGCAGTATCAGGGTCTACGAGCAGTACTTC
size: -; J: TRBJ1-3; V: TRBV5-6; D: -; length: 16; CDR3: CASSLGLSPPGNTIYF; DNA: TGTGCCAGCAGCCTAGGTTTGAGCCCCCCTGGAAACACCATATATTTT
size: -; J: TRBJ2-4; V: TRBV10-3; D: -; length: 16; CDR3: CAISEEGVKAKNIQYF; DNA: TGTGCCATCAGTGAGGAGGGGGTTAAGGCCAAAAACATTCAGTACTTC
size: -; J: TRBJ2-1; V: TRBV7-6; D: -; length: 15; CDR3: CASSLDRSSYNEQFF; DNA: TGTGCCAGCAGCTTAGACAGATCCTCCTACAATGAGCAGTTCTTC
size: -; J: TRBJ2-7; V: TRBV11-3; D: -; length: 14; CDR3: CASSLLRGEGEQYF; DNA: TGTGCCAGCAGCCTTCTCAGGGGGGAAGGCGAGCAGTACTTC
size: -; J: TRBJ1-4; V: TRBV28; D: -; length: 13; CDR3: CASSFVQNEKLFF; DNA: TGTGCCAGCAGTTTCGTGCAGAATGAAAAACTGTTTTTT
size: once; J: TRBJ2-2; V: TRBV6-4; D: TRBD1; length: 13; CDR3: CASLRTGVGELFF; DNA: TGTGCCAGCCTCCGGACAGGGGTAGGGGAGCTGTTTTTT
size: -; J: TRBJ2-1; V: TRBV23-1; D: -; length: 13; CDR3: CASSQRGYNEQFF; DNA: TGCGCCAGCAGTCAAAGGGGGTACAATGAGCAGTTCTTC
size: once; J: TRBJ2-2; V: TRBV24-1; D: -; length: 12; CDR3: CATSKGPGELFF; DNA: TGTGCCACCAGCAAGGGGCCCGGGGAGCTGTTTTTT
size: -; J: TRBJ2-3; V: TRBV27; D: TRBD2; length: 15; CDR3: CASKRLAGGTDTQYF; DNA: TGTGCCAGCAAAAGACTAGCGGGAGGCACAGATACGCAGTATTTT
size: -; J: TRBJ2-7; V: TRBV28; D: TRBD2; length: 15; CDR3: CASSFFGGGQYEQYF; DNA: TGTGCCAGCAGTTTCTTTGGCGGGGGTCAATACGAGCAGTACTTC
size: -; J: TRBJ1-1; V: TRBV27; D: TRBD1; length: 16; CDR3: CASSRRQGRSNTEAFF; DNA: TGTGCCAGCAGTCGGCGACAGGGGAGGAGCAACACTGAAGCTTTCTTT
size: -; J: TRBJ1-2; V: TRBV27; D: -; length: 16; CDR3: CASSLSARGDAGGYTF; DNA: TGTGCCAGCAGTTTATCGGCCAGGGGCGACGCTGGTGGCTACACCTTC
size: -; J: TRBJ2-3; V: TRBV29-1; D: TRBD2; length: 14; CDR3: CSVDAAGGSDTQYF; DNA: TGCAGCGTTGACGCTGCGGGGGGTTCAGATACGCAGTATTTT
size: -; J: TRBJ2-2; V: TRBV7-3; D: TRBD2; length: 17; CDR3: CASSLGGLAGGSGELFF; DNA: TGTGCCAGCAGCTTAGGTGGACTAGCGGGAGGGTCCGGGGAGCTGTTTTTT
size: -; J: TRBJ1-4; V: TRBV15; D: -; length: 17; CDR3: CATSRGVGGATNEKLFF; DNA: TGTGCCACCAGCAGAGGCGTGGGGGGGGCAACTAATGAAAAACTGTTTTTT
size: few; J: TRBJ2-3; V: TRBV7-9; D: -; length: 14; CDR3: CASSLVASADTQYF; DNA: TGTGCCAGCAGCTTAGTTGCTAGCGCGGATACGCAGTATTTT
size: -; J: TRBJ1-5; V: TRBV2; D: -; length: 15; CDR3: CASSFQGNSNQPQHF; DNA: TGTGCCAGCAGTTTTCAGGGAAATAGCAATCAGCCCCAGCATTTT
size: -; J: TRBJ1-2; V: TRBV28; D: -; length: 13; CDR3: CASFGVQNYGYTF; DNA: TGTGCCAGCTTTGGTGTCCAGAACTATGGCTACACCTTC
size: -; J: TRBJ2-7; V: TRBV9; D: -; length: 15; CDR3: CASSEDPTPSGAKYF; DNA: TGTGCCAGCAGCGAGGACCCCACACCGTCAGGGGCAAAGTACTTC
size: -; J: TRBJ1-1; V: TRBV15; D: -; length: 12; CDR3: CATSSRNTEAFF; DNA: TGTGCCACCAGCAGTAGGAACACTGAAGCTTTCTTT
size: -; J: TRBJ1-4; V: TRBV6-5; D: -; length: 15; CDR3: CASSYREGKAEKLFF; DNA: TGTGCCAGCAGCTATAGGGAGGGAAAAGCTGAAAAACTGTTTTTT
size: -; J: TRBJ2-1; V: TRBV6-2/TRBV6-3; D: TRBD2; length: 15; CDR3: CASSYPSGGLNEQFF; DNA: TGTGCCAGCAGTTACCCTAGCGGGGGGCTAAATGAGCAGTTCTTC
size: -; J: TRBJ1-6; V: TRBV7-9; D: -; length: 16; CDR3: CASSSIGGRANSPLHF; DNA: TGTGCCAGCAGCTCTATCGGTGGGAGGGCTAATTCACCCCTCCACTTT
size: -; J: TRBJ1-1; V: TRBV9; D: TRBD1; length: 16; CDR3: CASSADLGQINTEAFF; DNA: TGTGCCAGCAGCGCAGACCTGGGACAGATAAACACTGAAGCTTTCTTT
size: once; J: TRBJ2-5; V: TRBV28; D: TRBD1; length: 14; CDR3: CASSLRDREETQYF; DNA: TGTGCCAGCAGTTTAAGGGACAGGGAAGAGACCCAGTACTTC
size: -; J: TRBJ2-3; V: TRBV5-1; D: -; length: 14; CDR3: CASSLVAPGDTQYF; DNA: TGCGCCAGCAGCTTGGTGGCCCCCGGGGATACGCAGTATTTT
size: -; J: TRBJ1-2; V: TRBV28; D: -; length: 12; CDR3: CASRRGDYGYTF; DNA: TGTGCCAGCAGACGCGGAGACTATGGCTACACCTTC
size: -; J: TRBJ2-7; V: TRBV3-1/TRBV3-2; D: TRBD2; length: 16; CDR3: CASSQIRDYRENEQYF; DNA: TGTGCCAGCAGCCAAATCCGGGACTATCGTGAAAACGAGCAGTACTTC
size: -; J: TRBJ2-5; V: TRBV7-2; D: TRBD2; length: 16; CDR3: CASIRSGGPPSETQYF; DNA: TGTGCCAGCATCCGAAGCGGGGGGCCCCCTTCGGAGACCCAGTACTTC
size: -; J: TRBJ1-3; V: TRBV7-9; D: -; length: 11; CDR3: CASSSSGTIYF; DNA: TGTGCCAGCAGCTCATCAGGCACCATATATTTT
size: -; J: TRBJ2-7; V: TRBV18; D: TRBD2; length: 15; CDR3: CASSPEGRETWQKYF; DNA: TGTGCCAGCTCACCAGAAGGGCGGGAGACCTGGCAAAAGTACTTC
size: -; J: TRBJ2-5; V: TRBV19; D: -; length: 15; CDR3: CASSMGGVYQETQYF; DNA: TGTGCCAGTAGTATGGGTGGAGTATACCAAGAGACCCAGTACTTC
size: -; J: TRBJ1-1; V: TRBV2; D: TRBD1; length: 15; CDR3: CASRGPGGGKTEAFF; DNA: TGTGCCAGCAGGGGCCCAGGGGGAGGAAAAACTGAAGCTTTCTTT
size: once; J: TRBJ2-5; V: TRBV7-9; D: TRBD2; length: 15; CDR3: CASSGSGGYSETQYF; DNA: TGTGCCAGCTCTGGTAGCGGGGGGTACTCAGAGACCCAGTACTTC
size: -; J: TRBJ2-3; V: TRBV7-2; D: -; length: 13; CDR3: CASSLRDSDTQYF; DNA: TGTGCCAGCAGCTTGAGAGACTCAGATACGCAGTATTTT
size: -; J: TRBJ1-6; V: TRBV6-2/TRBV6-3; D: -; length: 15; CDR3: CASSYRAGSNSPLHF; DNA: TGTGCCAGCAGTTACCGTGCAGGGTCCAATTCACCCCTCCACTTT
size: -; J: TRBJ2-1; V: TRBV7-2; D: TRBD2; length: 16; CDR3: CASSLVSGSGYNEQFF; DNA: TGTGCCAGCAGCTTAGTGAGCGGGAGTGGCTACAATGAGCAGTTCTTC
size: once; J: TRBJ2-1; V: TRBV3-1/TRBV3-2; D: -; length: 12; CDR3: CASSLTRDEQFF; DNA: TGTGCCAGCAGCCTTACCAGGGATGAGCAGTTCTTC
size: -; J: TRBJ2-1; V: TRBV11-3; D: TRBD1; length: 14; CDR3: CASSFGTGANEQFF; DNA: TGTGCCAGCAGCTTCGGGACAGGGGCCAATGAGCAGTTCTTC
size: -; J: TRBJ1-2; V: TRBV2; D: TRBD1; length: 15; CDR3: CASRRTGDIGAGYTF; DNA: TGTGCCAGCAGACGGACAGGGGATATAGGGGCTGGCTACACCTTC
size: -; J: TRBJ2-1; V: TRBV27; D: -; length: 13; CDR3: CASSSPPIHEQFF; DNA: TGTGCCAGCAGCTCACCCCCTATCCATGAGCAGTTCTTC
size: -; J: TRBJ1-1; V: TRBV2; D: -; length: 12; CDR3: CASSYRNTEAFF; DNA: TGTGCCAGCTCTTACAGGAACACTGAAGCTTTCTTT
size: -; J: TRBJ1-3; V: TRBV28; D: -; length: 15; CDR3: CASSTGPGSGNTIYF; DNA: TGTGCCAGCAGTACAGGACCCGGCTCTGGAAACACCATATATTTT
size: -; J: TRBJ2-3; V: TRBV5-5; D: TRBD2; length: 17; CDR3: CASSTSGGRSSTDTQYF; DNA: TGTGCCAGCAGCACTAGCGGGGGCCGTTCTAGCACAGATACGCAGTATTTT
size: -; J: TRBJ2-5; V: TRBV19; D: -; length: 13; CDR3: CASSNTGYETQYF; DNA: TGTGCCAGTAGTAATACAGGGTATGAGACCCAGTACTTC
size: -; J: TRBJ2-7; V: TRBV28; D: -; length: 13; CDR3: CASSTLGAYEQYF; DNA: TGTGCCAGCAGCACTCTAGGGGCCTACGAGCAGTACTTC
size: -; J: TRBJ1-6; V: TRBV5-6; D: TRBD1; length: 17; CDR3: CASSGSQGSSYNSPLHF; DNA: TGTGCCAGCAGCGGGTCACAGGGGAGCTCCTATAATTCACCCCTCCACTTT
size: -; J: TRBJ1-1; V: TRBV10-3; D: -; length: 12; CDR3: CAISVEDTEAFF; DNA: TGTGCCATCAGTGTTGAGGACACTGAAGCTTTCTTT
size: once; J: TRBJ2-7; V: TRBV7-3; D: -; length: 13; CDR3: CASSPGPGYEQYF; DNA: TGTGCCAGCAGCCCAGGGCCTGGCTACGAGCAGTACTTC
size: once; J: TRBJ1-6; V: TRBV28; D: -; length: 14; CDR3: CASSYSSYNSPLHF; DNA: TGTGCCAGCAGTTATAGCTCCTATAATTCACCCCTCCACTTT
size: -; J: TRBJ2-3; V: TRBV7-8; D: -; length: 15; CDR3: CASSHRTPGADTQYF; DNA: TGTGCCAGCAGCCACAGAACCCCGGGGGCAGATACGCAGTATTTT
size: -; J: TRBJ2-1; V: TRBV10-2; D: TRBD2; length: 15; CDR3: CAIKPGTSGSNEQFF; DNA: TGCGCCATCAAACCCGGGACTAGCGGGAGTAATGAGCAGTTCTTC
size: -; J: TRBJ2-1; V: TRBV24-1; D: TRBD2; length: 18; CDR3: CATSDFEGGEGPYNEQFF; DNA: TGTGCCACCAGTGATTTCGAGGGAGGGGAGGGTCCCTACAATGAGCAGTTCTTC
size: -; J: TRBJ1-3; V: TRBV5-1; D: -; length: 15; CDR3: CASSRDIGSGNTIYF; DNA: TGCGCCAGCAGTCGGGACATAGGCTCTGGAAACACCATATATTTT
size: -; J: TRBJ2-7; V: TRBV28; D: TRBD1; length: 15; CDR3: CASSLGTVKRYEQYF; DNA: TGTGCCAGCAGTTTGGGGACAGTTAAGCGCTACGAGCAGTACTTC